The 5 T cell receptor beta chains below all came from one sample that was sequenced in a study of CD8+CD57+ T cells in acquired aplastic anemia. Previously, flow cytometry had revealed CD8+CD57+ cell expansion in the patients chosen for sequencing. Genomic DNA served as template for TCR beta VDJ and CDR3 profiling. Using its own MiXCR run on the reads, TCRdb lists one record per CDR3 protein. The table lists approximately 250,000 distinct CDR3 sequences, around 82% of them singletons. The sample taken for sequencing was sorted CD4+, CD8+, or CD8+CD57+ T cells (not recorded which) from PBMCs. Every receptor here comes from a human donor with aplastic anemia.

This rearrangement joins TRBV15 to TRBJ2-3; D gene ambiguous. V shed 0 bases and J shed 5 bases, with 9 bases lying between them. Germline values: CDR1 LNHNV, CDR2 YYDKDF (reference sequence). This CDR3 spans 14 amino acids. CDR3 DNA: TGTGCCACCAGCAGAGATAGGCAGTTAGATACGCAGTATTTT. Amino acid sequence: CATSRDRQLDTQYF.

Comments on this clonotype: The junction and the germline gene differ at one end; a read error may be behind it. This sequence joins TRBV7-8 and TRBJ2-7, with a weak D call TRBD2 (5 bases). The germline V gene encodes CDR1 SGHVS and CDR2 FQNEAQ. CDR3 length: 14 amino acids. The CDR3, as DNA: TGTGCCAGCAGCTCGGGTCCAGGAGGCAACGCGCTTTCCTTC. It encodes CASSSGPGGNALSF.

To note about this clonotype: One junction end does not reproduce the germline sequence, and a read error may be involved. The chain uses TRBV9 and TRBJ2-1; tentatively, D is TRBD2 (6 bases). Germline loops: CDR1 SGDLS, CDR2 YYNGEE. The CDR3 consists of 13 residues. The CDR3 sequence is CASSVEDYPLVNF. CDR3 nucleotide sequence: TGTGCCAGCAGCGTAGAGGACTATCCCCTGGTGAACTTC. The full variable domain, its missing parts supplied by reference TRBV9 and TRBJ2-1, is DSGVTQTPKHLITATGQRVTLRCSPRSGDLSVYWYQQSLDQGLQFLIQYYNGEERAKGNILERFSAQQFPDLHSELNLSSLELGDSALYFCASSVEDYPLVNFGPGTRLTVL.

The chain carries TRBV15 and TRBJ2-1; D remains ambiguous. From germline, CDR1 is LNHNV and CDR2 YYDKDF (reference sequence). The length of the CDR3 is 15 residues. Trimming took off 10 bases at V and 7 bases at J, with 23 bases between the two ends. CDR3 amino acids: CASSGNRNSSNEQFF. In DNA form, the CDR3 reads TGTGCCAGTAGTGGGAATAGGAATTCTTCGAATGAGCAGTTCTTC.

This clonotype was recorded a few times. The junction and the germline gene differ at one end; a read error may be behind it. The chain combines TRBV7-8 with TRBJ2-7, with TRBD2 as a possible D gene (7 bases). CDR3 size: 14 residues. Germline values: CDR1 SGHVS, CDR2 FQNEAQ. CDR3 amino acids: CATSGGGRAYEQYF. The CDR3 bases are TGTGCCACCAGCGGCGGGGGCCGTGCCTATGAGCAGTATTTC. Together with reference TRBV7-8 and TRBJ2-7, the CDR3 gives the full variable domain: GAGVSQSPRYKVAKRGQDVALRCDPISGHVSLFWYQQALGQGPEFLTYFQNEAQLDKSGLPSDRFFAERPEGSVSTLKIQRTQQEDSAVYLCATSGGGRAYEQYFGPGTRLTVT.